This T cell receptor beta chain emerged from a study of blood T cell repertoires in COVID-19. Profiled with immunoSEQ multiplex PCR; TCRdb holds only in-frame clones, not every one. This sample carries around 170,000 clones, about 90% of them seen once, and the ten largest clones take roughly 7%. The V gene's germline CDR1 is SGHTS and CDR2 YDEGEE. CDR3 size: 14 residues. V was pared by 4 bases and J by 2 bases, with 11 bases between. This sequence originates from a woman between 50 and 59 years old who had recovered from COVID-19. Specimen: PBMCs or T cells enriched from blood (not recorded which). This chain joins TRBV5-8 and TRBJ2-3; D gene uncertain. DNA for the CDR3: TGTGCCAGCAGCCCTGGCCAACACACAGATACGCAGTATTTT. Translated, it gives CASSPGQHTDTQYF.